These 21 T cell receptor beta chains were all obtained from the same sample, sequenced in a study of tumor-infiltrating lymphocytes in primary liver carcinoma. RNA and DNA were co-extracted from approximately 20-30 mg of unsorted bulk tissue. With a constant-region primer, TCR beta cDNA was made from roughly 500 ng of total RNA. Sequencing libraries for TCR beta derived from three nested multiplex PCR rounds that used slightly modified ARM-PCR. A C-beta reverse primer was combined with TRBV1-TRBV30 forward primers in the first two PCR rounds, and each round had approximately 10 cycles. From the multiplex PCR reads, TCRdb called clonotypes with MiXCR, one entry per CDR3 protein. The sample lists some 120,000 distinct CDR3 sequences, around two thirds occurring once. Sequencing was performed on liver tumor tissue from sampling region 1. Subset indicated: tumor region T1, superior pole. These receptors originate from a woman aged 55 to 70 with primary liver carcinoma and hepatitis B virus infection.

In the case of this clonotype: One base away lies a much larger clone, so this may be a sequencing read error. The conserved closing phenylalanine or tryptophan is absent in this CDR3, likely reflecting a read error. The chain couples TRBV6-2 or TRBV6-3 to TRBJ1-4; D is possibly TRBD1 (6 bases). The CDR3 totals 14 residues. The ends were cut back, 7 bases at V and 7 bases at J, with 16 bases in the middle. Germline loops: CDR1 MNHEY, CDR2 SVGEGT. CDR3 DNA: TGTGCCAGCAATGTCAGGGGTGGGAGTGAAAAACTGTTTCTT. The encoded protein is CASNVRGGSEKLFL.

This rearrangement joins TRBV29-1 to TRBJ2-7; maybe TRBD2 (5 bases). Germline CDR1 reads SQVTM; CDR2 reads ANQGSEA. CDR3 length: 14 residues. Trimming took off 4 bases at V and 2 bases at J, with 15 bases between the two ends. CDR3: CSVAGIARAYEQYF. Here the CDR3 DNA reads TGCAGCGTTGCTGGGATAGCGAGAGCCTACGAGCAGTACTTC.

The gene calls are TRBV5-1 and TRBJ1-1, with TRBD1 matching 7 bases. Germline CDR1 and CDR2: SGHRS and YFSETQ. The CDR3 extends over 16 amino acids. V lost 2 bases to trimming and J lost 5 bases; unmatched junction nucleotides: 12. The CDR3 reads CASSFEDRTSGTEAFF. CDR3 DNA sequence: TGCGCCAGCAGCTTCGAGGACAGGACGAGTGGGACTGAAGCTTTCTTT.

This clonotype was picked up many times. The chain carries TRBV6-5 and TRBJ2-2; a possible D gene is TRBD2 (6 bases). From germline, CDR1 is MNHEY and CDR2 SVGAGI. The CDR3 is 15 residues long. V dropped 8 bases and J dropped 6 bases, with 19 bases sitting between them. CDR3 protein: CASHRGGAMAGELFF. CDR3 nucleotide sequence: TGTGCCAGCCACCGAGGAGGGGCGATGGCCGGGGAGCTGTTTTTT.

Many counts were recorded for this clonotype. The V and J genes are TRBV12-3 or TRBV12-4 and TRBJ1-2; 8 nucleotides match TRBD1. Trimming took 3 bases from V and 4 from J; bases not matched to a gene: 7. CDR3 size: 15 residues. Written as DNA, the CDR3 is TGTGCCAGCAGTTTGGACAGGGTATATTTCTATGGCTACACCTTC. Its translation: CASSLDRVYFYGYTF.

About this clonotype: The junction shows a germline mismatch at one end, possibly a read error. The chain uses TRBV6-5 and TRBJ1-1; D not certain. The length of the CDR3 is 14 residues. Germline CDR1 reads MNHEY; CDR2 reads SVGAGI. The CDR3 loop reads CASSYGQVNTEVFF. The CDR3 DNA sequence: TGTGCCAGCAGTTATGGTCAGGTTAACACTGAAGTTTTCTTT.

In the case of this clonotype: This could be a read error, since a much larger clone is one nucleotide away. The V gene is TRBV12-3 or TRBV12-4, the J gene TRBJ1-1; D call uncertain. The CDR3 runs to 14 residues. This CDR3 reads CSSSPPTENTEAFF. CDR3 nucleotides: TGTTCCAGCTCCCCACCAACAGAGAACACTGAAGCTTTCTTT.

This clonotype has at least ten counts. The genes are TRBV11-3 and TRBJ2-1; 11 bases fit TRBD2. The CDR3 extends over 15 amino acids. J lost 6 bases, V lost 2 bases, and 3 bases had no gene match. The germline gives CDR1 SGHNT, CDR2 YENEEA. The CDR3 is CASSLLAGGINEQFF. As DNA, the CDR3 is TGTGCCAGCAGCTTACTAGCGGGAGGTATCAATGAGCAGTTCTTC.

Comment on this clonotype: No conserved phenylalanine or tryptophan ends this CDR3, so it is likely a read error. The chain joins TRBV6-2 or TRBV6-3 to TRBJ2-1; no clear D gene. Trimming took off 10 bases at V and 6 bases at J, with 13 bases between the two ends. This CDR3 is 12 amino acids long. Germline V gene sequence: CDR1 MNHEY, CDR2 SVGEGT. CDR3 in DNA: TGTGCCAACAGCTACAGATTCAATGAGCAGTTCTTG. Protein: CANSYRFNEQFL.

In this sample, this clonotype turned up many times. V usage is TRBV5-6 and J usage is TRBJ2-2; 7 bases align to TRBD1. Germline values: CDR1 SGHDT, CDR2 YYEEEE. This CDR3 spans 16 amino acids. V lost 5 bases, J lost 1 base, and 8 bases stayed unmatched. CDR3 bases: TGTGCCAGCAGTAGTAGGGGGCTCGGGAACACCGGGGAGCTGTTTTTT. Translated: CASSSRGLGNTGELFF.

In regard to this clonotype: A much bigger clone sits one base away, suggesting this may be a read error. V and J are TRBV4-1 and TRBJ2-5; 8 bases map to TRBD2. The CDR3 has 16 residues. Trimming removed 0 bases from V and 8 bases from J; junction bases left unmatched: 11. CDR1 is MGHRA, CDR2 YSYEKL, per germline. The CDR3 loop reads CASSQERGGFGDTQYF. The CDR3 region has the DNA TGCGCCAGCAGCCAAGAACGGGGGGGGTTCGGGGATACCCAGTACTTC.

On this clonotype: A read error may be the cause here, since a much bigger clone is one base away. Here the CDR3 omits its conserved ending phenylalanine or tryptophan, so a read error is the likely source. The CDR3 loop reads CASRTTGSGEQFL. The CDR3 coding sequence is TGTGCCAGCAGGACGACAGGGTCGGGGGAGCAGTTCCTC. This chain links TRBV5-5 with TRBJ2-1, with TRBD1 identical over 7 bases. Germline loops: CDR1 SGHKS, CDR2 YYEKEE (reference sequence). J lost 10 bases, V lost 5 bases, and 9 bases had no gene match. The CDR3 contains 13 residues.

About this clonotype itself: A clone one base away is much larger, so this may be a read error. The genes are TRBV5-1 and TRBJ2-5; 9 bases match TRBD1. CDR1 and CDR2 (germline): SGHRS, YFSETQ. With 5 bases clipped from V and 4 bases from J, the junction kept 6 bases outside the gene matches. The CDR3 runs to 14 residues. CDR3 protein: CASRPGTGRETQYF. In nucleotides, the CDR3 is TGCGCCAGCAGACCCGGGACAGGGAGAGAGACCCAGTACTTC.

As regards this clonotype: A much larger clonotype is one base distant, so this may be a read error. The chain recombines TRBV6-1 with TRBJ2-1; 10 bases align to TRBD1. Per germline, CDR1 MNHNS and CDR2 SASEGT. J lost 8 bases, V lost 4 bases, and 5 bases had no gene match. This CDR3 comprises 14 residues. CDR3 coding DNA: TGTGCCAGCAGTGGGGACAGGGGATGGGATGAGCAGTTCTTC. Translating gives CASSGDRGWDEQFF.

Notes on this clonotype: This may arise from a read error, as a much more abundant clone is one base away. The V call is TRBV6-5, the J call TRBJ2-7; D ambiguous. The germline gives CDR1 MNHEY, CDR2 SVGAGI. The CDR3 spans 15 residues. The germline V and J ends were trimmed by 2 bases and 0 bases, with 11 bases remaining between them. The CDR3 nucleotides read TGTGCCAGCAGTTACAAATTCCTAAACTCCTACGAGCAGTACTTC. This gives the protein CASSYKFLNSYEQYF.

The chain combines TRBV5-1 with TRBJ1-1, with a weak D call TRBD1 (5 bases). The CDR3 is 14 residues long. Germline CDR1 reads SGHRS; CDR2 reads YFSETQ. The V gene lost 0 bases and the J gene lost 8 bases, with 14 bases spanning the gap. In DNA, the CDR3 is TGCGCCAGCAGCTTGGGGGGAGCCCAGGGAGAAGCTTTCTTT. This sequence encodes CASSLGGAQGEAFF.

V is TRBV29-1 and J is TRBJ2-1, with D possibly matching TRBD2 (5 bases). V lost 7 bases and J 4 bases, leaving 14 bases between the germline ends. Germline CDR1 SQVTM, CDR2 ANQGSEA. This CDR3 contains 13 residues. CDR3 region: CSALRVSYNEQFF. The DNA of the CDR3 is TGCAGCGCCCTGAGGGTCAGTTACAATGAGCAGTTCTTC.

Of note for this clonotype: A read error may produce the germline difference seen at one junction end. V and J are TRBV28 and TRBJ2-3, with D maybe TRBD2 (5 bases). Germline CDR1 is MDHEN and CDR2 is SYDVKM. This CDR3 is built from 17 residues. The CDR3: CTSSGIRRSSQSGTQYF. For the CDR3, the DNA is TGTACCAGCAGTGGCATAAGGAGGTCCTCGCAGAGTGGTACGCAGTATTTT.

Of note for this clonotype: A clone one base away is much larger, so this may be a read error. This chain connects TRBV6-2 or TRBV6-3 to TRBJ2-7; 10 nucleotides align to TRBD2. The CDR3 is 19 residues long. Germline-derived CDR1 and CDR2 are MNHEY and SVGEGT. V shed 2 bases, J shed 3 bases, and the junction held 16 bases outside the gene matches. The CDR3, as DNA: TGTGCCAGCAGTTACGTGACTAGCGGGCCCCATTTAGGTGGCTACGAGCAGTACTTC. Translated, it gives CASSYVTSGPHLGGYEQYF.

This clonotype was seen a few times. This chain's CDR3 is CASSDWDKTYGYTF. The CDR3 bases are TGTGCCAGCAGTGACTGGGACAAGACCTATGGCTACACCTTC. The chain joins TRBV25-1 to TRBJ1-2; D is perhaps TRBD1 (6 bases). Trimming cost V 3 bases and J 4 bases, with 12 bases left between them. Per the germline V gene, CDR1 is MGHDK and CDR2 is SYGVNS. The CDR3 spans 14 residues.

Concerning this clonotype itself: A read error is possible here, since a much larger clone lies one base away. V gene TRBV10-3 combines with J gene TRBJ1-1; TRBD1 matches at 7 bases. The CDR3 runs 15 residues. Germline CDR1 and CDR2: ENHRY and SYGVKD. In DNA form, the CDR3 reads TGTGCCGTCAGTGAGCCCGACAGGGAAAACACTGAAGCTTTCTTT. Its translation: CAVSEPDRENTEAFF.